This T cell receptor beta chain was documented in a study of T cell repertoires in cytomegalovirus infection. For the study at large: CMV infection plus the matching HLA type was flagged by public TCR beta signatures. Findings of the study overall: The study identified carriers of CMV plus the relevant HLA from cumulative public TCR beta family frequency. Dominant in the ex vivo response were TCR beta clonotypes restricted by HLA-C and specific for CMV.

TCRdb ran MiXCR on the reads and lists one entry per CDR3 protein. This table holds some 130,000 distinct CDR3 sequences, 8% to 9% found once. At least ten counts were recorded for this clonotype. Its antigen is unidentified. V was shortened by 11 bases and J by 1 base, with 12 bases between the two germline ends. This CDR3 spans 12 amino acids. Germline lookup yields CDR1 ENHRY and CDR2 SYGVKD. V is TRBV10-3 and J is TRBJ2-7; D possibly corresponds to TRBD2 (6 bases). This clonotype originated in a human donor in good health (CMV status not recorded). Some clones in this sample may be carry-over from other donors' samples. Sequencing input: PBMCs. The CDR3 DNA reads TGTGCCTTCCGCGGGGCTTCCTACGAGCAGTACTTC. Protein sequence: CAFRGASYEQYF.